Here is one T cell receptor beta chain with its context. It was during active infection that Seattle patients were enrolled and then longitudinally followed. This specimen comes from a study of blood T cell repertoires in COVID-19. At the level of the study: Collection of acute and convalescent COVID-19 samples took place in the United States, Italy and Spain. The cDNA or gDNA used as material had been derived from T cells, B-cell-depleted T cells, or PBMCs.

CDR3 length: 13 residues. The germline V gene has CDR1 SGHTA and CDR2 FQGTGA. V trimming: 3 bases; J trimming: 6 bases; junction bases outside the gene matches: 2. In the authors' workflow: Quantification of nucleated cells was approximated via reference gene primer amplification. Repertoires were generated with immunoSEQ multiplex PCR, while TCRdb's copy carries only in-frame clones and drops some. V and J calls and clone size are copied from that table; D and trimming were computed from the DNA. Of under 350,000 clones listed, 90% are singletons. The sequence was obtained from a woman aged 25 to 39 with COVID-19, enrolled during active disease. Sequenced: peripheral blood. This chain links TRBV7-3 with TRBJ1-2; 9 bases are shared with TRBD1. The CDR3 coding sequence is TGTGCCAGCAGCTTGGGACAGGGCAATGGCTACACCTTC. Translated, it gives CASSLGQGNGYTF.